This T cell receptor (beta chain) was recorded in a study of cytomegalovirus exposure and HLA in healthy donors. Study-wide findings and caveats: Per published reports, the classifier diagnosed cytomegalovirus status with high specificity and sensitivity. Accurate prediction of most subjects' HLA-A and HLA-B alleles from TCR beta sequences was reported. There were several of the most significant clusters that appeared linked to common viral pathogens in a later analysis.

Regarding this clone: The antigen is unknown.

The trim removed 6 bases at V and 4 bases at J, leaving 5 bases unmatched. Germline V gene data show CDR1 as SGHTA and CDR2 as FQGTGA. The CDR3 loop spans 14 amino acids. With 60 Vbeta and 13 Jbeta primers, the PCR was carried out. This table comes from immunoSEQ multiplex PCR, and its TCRdb copy is limited to in-frame clones, with some not included. The table includes around 55,000 clones, over 65% detected once. Donors consisted of healthy bone marrow donors. V usage is TRBV7-3 and J usage is TRBJ2-2; 7 nucleotides align to TRBD1. The sequencing sample was made of PBMCs. The TCR was taken from a man aged 40-49 years in good health and CMV-seropositive. The CDR3 protein is CASRIQGSTGELFF. The CDR3 DNA reads TGTGCCAGCAGGATACAGGGGAGCACCGGGGAGCTGTTTTTT.